This is a list of T cell receptor beta chains from one sample in a study of shared clonotypes between healthy human individuals. Method: immunoSEQ multiplex PCR; TCRdb's copy keeps in-frame clones and lacks some. The profile shows under 550,000 clones, about 96% of them singletons. Source material: naive CD4+ T cells sorted from blood. The origin of the receptors is a woman aged 25 to 45 in good health. The CDR3 runs from the conserved cysteine through the conserved F or W. Fields, in order: clone size, J gene, V gene, D gene, CDR3 protein, CDR3 DNA. The D gene is left open where the match is weak. Part of the rows lack a size; the others show once, few, many or a class for expanded clones.

>-|TRBJ2-1|TRBV27|TRBD1
CASSRIDRAYNEQFF
TGTGCCAGCAGTCGAATAGACAGGGCGTACAATGAGCAGTTCTTC
>-|TRBJ2-1|TRBV7-9|-
CGSEGQGPFNEQFF
TGTGGATCGGAGGGGCAGGGGCCGTTCAATGAGCAGTTCTTC
>-|TRBJ2-1|TRBV7-2|TRBD2
CASSLIRGRYNEQFF
TGTGCCAGCAGCTTAATCCGCGGGAGGTACAATGAGCAGTTCTTC
>-|TRBJ1-1|TRBV29-1|-
CSVAPDRNTEAFF
TGCAGCGTTGCCCCAGACAGGAACACTGAAGCTTTCTTT
>-|TRBJ2-1|TRBV13|-
CASSLEENEQFF
TGTGCCAGCAGCTTAGAAGAGAATGAGCAGTTCTTC
>-|TRBJ2-7|TRBV27|-
CASSLSGAYEQYF
TGTGCCAGCAGTTTATCAGGGGCCTACGAGCAGTACTTC
>once|TRBJ1-1|TRBV5-8|-
CASISKKPILMNTEAFF
TGTGCCAGCATCTCGAAGAAACCGATTTTGATGAACACTGAAGCTTTCTTT
>-|TRBJ2-5|TRBV6-1|-
CASTSRSEETQYF
TGTGCCAGCACTAGCAGAAGTGAAGAGACCCAGTACTTC
>-|TRBJ2-7|TRBV28|TRBD2
CASSLVTSGSGYEQYF
TGTGCCAGCAGTTTAGTCACTAGCGGGAGCGGGTACGAGCAGTACTTC
>-|TRBJ2-1|TRBV6-5|TRBD2
CASSSGTSGRYKQFF
TGTGCCAGCAGCTCCGGGACTAGCGGGAGGTATAAGCAGTTCTTC
>-|TRBJ1-3|TRBV7-8|-
CASSPLPLASGNTIYF
TGTGCCAGCAGCCCTCTTCCCCTAGCCTCTGGAAACACCATATATTTT
>once|TRBJ1-4|TRBV28|-
CASSQIGEKLFF
TGTGCCAGCAGTCAAATCGGTGAAAAACTGTTTTTT
>-|TRBJ1-2|TRBV9|TRBD1
CASSTRDRAGYTF
TGTGCCAGCAGCACCCGGGACAGGGCTGGCTACACCTTC
>-|TRBJ1-2|TRBV4-2|-
CASSQAPGDGYTF
TGTGCCAGCAGCCAAGCCCCAGGGGATGGCTACACCTTC
>-|TRBJ2-5|TRBV19|-
CASSPLTEDIQETQYF
TGTGCCAGTAGTCCTTTAACGGAGGATATCCAAGAGACCCAGTACTTC
>-|TRBJ2-7|TRBV13|TRBD1
CASSLLGGSYEQYF
TGTGCCAGCAGCTTATTAGGGGGCAGCTACGAGCAGTACTTC
>-|TRBJ2-1|TRBV27|-
CASSLVGLPYNEQFF
TGTGCCAGCAGTTTAGTCGGTCTCCCCTACAATGAGCAGTTCTTC
>-|TRBJ2-3|TRBV5-4|TRBD2
CASSSSGGITDTQYF
TGTGCCAGCAGCTCTAGCGGGGGGATCACAGATACGCAGTATTTT
>-|TRBJ2-2|TRBV7-9|-
CASTTTTGTGELFF
TGTGCCAGCACCACCACTACTGGGACCGGGGAGCTGTTTTTT
>-|TRBJ2-7|TRBV19|TRBD2
CASSILAGGLYEQYF
TGTGCCAGTAGTATCCTAGCGGGAGGACTCTACGAGCAGTACTTC
>-|TRBJ1-5|TRBV7-8|TRBD1
CASSAQGTGSDYRGQPQHF
TGTGCCAGCAGCGCACAGGGGACAGGGTCAGACTATCGGGGGCAGCCCCAGCATTTT
>-|TRBJ2-5|TRBV9|-
CASSVNSQETQYF
TGTGCCAGCAGCGTAAACAGCCAAGAGACCCAGTACTTC
>once|TRBJ2-1|TRBV9|-
CASSVASGGLREQFF
TGTGCCAGCAGCGTAGCTAGTGGGGGCCTTCGTGAGCAGTTCTTC
>-|TRBJ1-5|TRBV9|-
CASRRATGRHSNQPQHF
TGTGCCAGCCGCCGGGCCACAGGGCGCCATAGCAATCAGCCCCAGCATTTT
>-|TRBJ1-2|TRBV4-1|TRBD1
CASSKGQGVNYGYTF
TGCGCCAGCAGCAAAGGACAGGGGGTTAACTATGGCTACACCTTC
>-|TRBJ2-1|TRBV4-1|TRBD2
CASSQAGTSGGNEQFF
TGCGCCAGCAGCCAGGCCGGGACTAGCGGGGGGAATGAGCAGTTCTTC
>once|TRBJ2-1|TRBV19|TRBD2
CASSKSTSANEQFF
TGTGCCAGTAGTAAATCGACTAGCGCCAATGAGCAGTTCTTC
>-|TRBJ2-2|TRBV6-6|TRBD2
CASRLGRAGELFF
TGTGCCAGCAGGCTAGGGAGGGCCGGGGAGCTGTTTTTT
>-|TRBJ2-1|TRBV5-1|-
CASSFSGDNEQFF
TGCGCCAGCAGCTTTTCCGGGGACAATGAGCAGTTCTTC
>-|TRBJ2-5|TRBV5-6|TRBD2
CASSWGGRARETQYF
TGTGCCAGCAGCTGGGGCGGGAGGGCTCGTGAGACCCAGTACTTC
>-|TRBJ2-5|TRBV29-1|TRBD2
CSVGSLGGSSLKTQYF
TGCAGCGTTGGTTCGTTGGGCGGGAGTTCGTTAAAGACCCAGTACTTC
>-|TRBJ2-1|TRBV4-2|TRBD2
CASSPSGTSGRFNNEQFF
TGTGCCAGCAGCCCCTCCGGGACTAGCGGGAGGTTCAACAATGAGCAGTTCTTC
>-|TRBJ1-4|TRBV7-2|-
CASSFLGTTNEKLFF
TGTGCCAGCAGCTTCCTGGGAACAACTAATGAAAAACTGTTTTTT
>-|TRBJ1-5|TRBV2|-
CASSLGRGSNQPQHF
TGTGCCAGCAGTTTAGGCAGGGGTAGCAATCAGCCCCAGCATTTT
>-|TRBJ2-3|TRBV10-3|-
CAISESAATTSTDTQYF
TGTGCCATCAGTGAGTCGGCGGCGACTACTAGCACAGATACGCAGTATTTT
>-|TRBJ2-3|TRBV5-1|TRBD2
CASSVAGQFTDTQYF
TGCGCCAGCAGCGTAGCGGGGCAGTTCACAGATACGCAGTATTTT
>once|TRBJ2-1|TRBV6-1|TRBD2
CASSEAIGGSSYNEQFF
TGTGCCAGCAGTGAAGCTATCGGGGGGAGCTCCTACAATGAGCAGTTCTTC
>-|TRBJ1-4|TRBV18|-
CASSPSGSGEKLFF
TGTGCCAGCTCACCATCCGGGAGCGGTGAAAAACTGTTTTTT
>once|TRBJ2-1|TRBV5-4|TRBD1
CASSPSGQPYNEQFF
TGTGCCAGCAGCCCGTCGGGACAGCCCTACAATGAGCAGTTCTTC
>-|TRBJ2-3|TRBV18|TRBD2
CASSPSQTSGRGTQYF
TGTGCCAGCTCACCAAGTCAGACTAGCGGGAGAGGTACGCAGTATTTT
>once|TRBJ2-1|TRBV18|TRBD2
CASSSIEKLAGEGNEQFF
TGTGCCAGCTCATCAATCGAAAAATTAGCGGGAGAAGGGAATGAGCAGTTCTTC
>-|TRBJ1-4|TRBV19|TRBD1
CATSHRGLRLGEKLFF
TGTGCCACCAGTCACAGGGGCCTGCGGCTTGGCGAAAAACTGTTTTTT
>-|TRBJ1-1|TRBV7-3|-
CASSLAGTEAFF
TGTGCCAGCAGCCTCGCGGGGACTGAAGCTTTCTTT
>-|TRBJ2-3|TRBV5-6|TRBD2
CASSLFRGGSHF
TGTGCCAGCAGCTTGTTTAGGGGAGGGTCGCATTTT
>-|TRBJ1-5|TRBV18|-
CASSPTGGNQPQHF
TGTGCCAGCTCACCGACGGGCGGCAATCAGCCCCAGCATTTT
>once|TRBJ1-1|TRBV30|TRBD1
CAWSVTPQGARTEAFF
TGTGCCTGGAGTGTAACCCCCCAGGGGGCGCGGACTGAAGCTTTCTTT